This T cell receptor beta chain was found in a study of shared clonotypes between healthy human individuals (dated by TCRdb to about 2020). Describing the broader study: The cohort comprised two women and a few men aged 18 to 49 years. Leukapheresis yielded between about 0.85 and 10 billion PBMCs per donor. For each donor, CD4 naive and CD4 memory were each given three plates, CD8 naive was given two plates, and CD8 memory was given one plate. To estimate repertoire size and how much clonotype sharing occurs between individuals, the study deeply sequenced the blood TCR repertoires of roughly 5 healthy adults. Different laboratories and diverse techniques were used to prepare libraries and sequence TCR repertoires, to increase sequencing depth and limit assay-specific biases. Study-wide conclusions, independent of this receptor: Compared with non-shared clonotypes, the clonotypes found in all four sorted-subset donors had higher generation probabilities. Estimated clonotype richness was generally larger for naive than for memory subsets. Sharing across a handful of donors was observed for about 5% of naive CD4, about 3.2% of naive CD8, over 2% of memory CD4, and around 0.42% of memory CD8 clonotypes. Pairwise subsampling indicated that sequencing depth was expected to affect the degree of clonotype sharing among donors. Only blood was sampled, and tissue TCR repertoires likely differ from those in blood. Even with the large sequencing depth, rarefaction of the sorted-subset datasets indicated that sequencing was incomplete. The small number of donors limited the genetic and exposure-history diversity represented.

In regard to this clone: Its antigen has not been determined. Base quality data are lacking; no much larger clone is found one base away.

The CDR3 runs 15 residues from the cysteine to the phenylalanine. Just CDR3 DNA is preserved here, 45 bases in frame from base 1. V ends up 2 bases short and J 1 base short, with an unmatched junction base count of 2. Via the germline V gene (reference sequence), CDR1 is MNHEY and CDR2 SMNVEV. Using the deep immunoSEQ assay, TCR CDR3 regions were amplified from genomic DNA by multiplex PCR. Extracted genomic DNA from each cell subset was spread evenly across all wells of several immunoSEQ 96-well plates, with each plate serving as a replicate. For sorted subsets, about 0.2 ug genomic DNA, equal to tens of thousands of T cell genomes, was loaded into each replicate PCR. Purified libraries were quantified with a Qubit 3.0 fluorometer, sized on a Bioanalyzer 2100, and re-quantified with the KAPA Library Quantification kit. A separate single-read 150-cycle Illumina NextSeq 550 flow cell was used to sequence each immunoSEQ 96-well plate. In the authors' own workflow: Because the immunoSEQ output held only junctional sequences and lacked quality scores, the filtering could not match the filtering applied to full-length reads. To assign V/J genes and CDR3, sequences were annotated using PyIR, a Python wrapper for IgBLAST v1.9, with IMGT germline references. Any read was removed if the V/J assignment was weak (E-value above 1e-6), the CDR3 was missing, or the read contained stop codons, out-of-frame junctions, or ambiguous translated residues. A V3J clonotype was defined by an identical inferred V gene, J gene, and CDR3 amino acid sequence. Percentage overlap between repertoires was computed as shared unique clonotypes divided by the size of the smaller repertoire. Three approaches were used to assess repertoire richness: RTK rarefaction, the Chao1 estimator, and Recon v2.1 estimates of unobserved clonotypes. Generation probabilities for all TCRbeta clonotypes obtained by the gDNA method from a handful of donors were computed using OLGA. The clones in this table, taken by TCRdb from immuneACCESS, are in-frame only. Not every clone is retained; where verified, under half of the shortfall comes from an unresolved V gene, and the cause of the rest is unknown. V, J and clone size are those of that table, while D and trimming were read from the DNA. The sample table holds some 790,000 clones, of which 55% to 80% were seen once. The leading ten clones occupy around 1.8% of the sample.

The donors were healthy, HIV-negative adults with no recently reported acute infections or vaccinations. Every donor was a Caucasian adult residing in Nashville, Tennessee, USA. CD4+ T cells were enriched through magnetic negative selection, after which naive cells were positively selected on CD45RA and the remaining negative fraction served as the memory subset. Blood was collected by leukapheresis, and PBMCs were isolated by Ficoll-Histopaque density gradient centrifugation and then cryopreserved in liquid nitrogen vapor phase. Purity and quantity of every magnetically sorted T cell population were checked by analytical flow cytometry. Genomic DNA was isolated from every sorted fraction and measured by UV absorbance on a Nanodrop 2000c.

In this chain, TRBV27 is recombined with TRBJ1-1; TRBD1 aligns with 9 central bases. The TCR originated in a woman aged 25 to 39 in good health. The specimen was memory CD4+ T cells sorted from blood. The sample's cell subset or site label is to be understood as: CD45RA-negative fraction. In nucleotides, the sequence is TGTGCCAGCAGTTTAGGGACAGGGTGGAACACTGAAGCTTTCTTT. Its translation reads: CASSLGTGWNTEAFF.